What follows describes a single T cell receptor (beta chain). Its antigen is still unknown. These data belong to a study of T cell repertoires in cytomegalovirus infection. Study details: In public TCR beta signatures, there were indications of both CMV infection and matching HLA type. General study results and limits: In two of eight donors, the top clonotype was HLA-C-restricted CMV-specific.

TCRdb itself ran the reads through MiXCR, one entry per CDR3 protein. Among roughly 990,000 distinct CDR3 sequences listed, 30% to 40% were seen once. Germline CDR1 and CDR2: MRHNA and SNTAGT. Trimming stripped 5 bases from V and 1 base from J, with 14 bases between. The CDR3 has 15 amino acids. The source was cultured CD8+ T cells from PBMCs, collected from culture after CMV antigen stimulation. This sequence was found in a human donor in good health (CMV status not recorded). Some clones in this sample may be carry-over from other donors' samples. The chain employs TRBV6-4 and TRBJ1-1, with D unresolved. The CDR3 coding sequence is TGTGCCAGCAGTCCCGGGCCCTGGGGGAACACTGAAGCTTTCTTT. Its translation is CASSPGPWGNTEAFF.